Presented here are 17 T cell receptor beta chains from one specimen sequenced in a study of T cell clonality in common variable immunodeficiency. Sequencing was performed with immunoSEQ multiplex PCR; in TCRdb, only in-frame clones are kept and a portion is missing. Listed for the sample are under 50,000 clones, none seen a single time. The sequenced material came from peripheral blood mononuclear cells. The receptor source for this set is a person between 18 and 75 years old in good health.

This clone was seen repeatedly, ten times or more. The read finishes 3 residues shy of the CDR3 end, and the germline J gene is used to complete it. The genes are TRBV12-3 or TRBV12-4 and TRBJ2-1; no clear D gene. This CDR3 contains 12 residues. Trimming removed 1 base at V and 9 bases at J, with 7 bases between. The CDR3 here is CASSLVPGEQFF. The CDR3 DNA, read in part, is TGTGCCAGCAGTTTAGTACCAGGTGAG.

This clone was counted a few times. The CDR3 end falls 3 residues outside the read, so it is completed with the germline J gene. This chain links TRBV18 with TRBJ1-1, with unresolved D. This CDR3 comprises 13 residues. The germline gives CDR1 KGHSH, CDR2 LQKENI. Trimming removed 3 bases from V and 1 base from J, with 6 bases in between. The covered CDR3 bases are TGTGCCAGCTCACCCGCACAGAACACTGAA. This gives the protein CASSPAQNTE. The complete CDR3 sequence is CASSPAQNTEAFF.

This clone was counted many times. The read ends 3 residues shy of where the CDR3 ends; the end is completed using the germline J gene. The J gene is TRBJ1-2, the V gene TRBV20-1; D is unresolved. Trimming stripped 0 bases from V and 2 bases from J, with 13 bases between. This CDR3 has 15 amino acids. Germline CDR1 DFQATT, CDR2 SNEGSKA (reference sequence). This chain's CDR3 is CSARDQYTWNYGYTF. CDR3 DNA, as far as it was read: TGCAGTGCTAGAGATCAATATACATGGAACTATGGC.

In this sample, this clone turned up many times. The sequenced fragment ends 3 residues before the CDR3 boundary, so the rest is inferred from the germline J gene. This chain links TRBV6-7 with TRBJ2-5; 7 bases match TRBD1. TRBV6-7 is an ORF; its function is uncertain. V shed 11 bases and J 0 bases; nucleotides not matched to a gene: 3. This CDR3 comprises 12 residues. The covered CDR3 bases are TGTGCCCGACAGGGTAACCAAGAGACC. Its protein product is CARQGNQET. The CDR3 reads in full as CARQGNQETQYF.

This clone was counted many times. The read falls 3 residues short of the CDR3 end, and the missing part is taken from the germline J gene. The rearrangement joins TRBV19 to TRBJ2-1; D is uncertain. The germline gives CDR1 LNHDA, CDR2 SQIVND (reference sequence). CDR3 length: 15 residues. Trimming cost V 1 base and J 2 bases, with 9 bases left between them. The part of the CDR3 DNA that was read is TGTGCCAGTAGTATAGGTTCAGGCACCTACAATGAG. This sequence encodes CASSIGSGTYNE. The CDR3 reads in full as CASSIGSGTYNEQFF.

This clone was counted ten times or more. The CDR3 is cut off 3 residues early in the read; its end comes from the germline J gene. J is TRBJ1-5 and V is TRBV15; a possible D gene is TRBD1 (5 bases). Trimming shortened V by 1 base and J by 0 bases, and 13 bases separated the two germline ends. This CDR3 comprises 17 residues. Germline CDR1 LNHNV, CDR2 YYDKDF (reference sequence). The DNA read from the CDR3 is TGTGCCACCAGCAGAGGCACAGGTCCTATTAGCAATCAGCCC. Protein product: CATSRGTGPISNQP. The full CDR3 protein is CATSRGTGPISNQPQHF. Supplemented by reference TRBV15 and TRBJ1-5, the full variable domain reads DAMVIQNPRYQVTQFGKPVTLSCSQTLNHNVMYWYQQKSSQAPKLLFHYYDKDFNNEADTPDNFQSRRPNTSFCFLDIRSPGLGDTAMYLCATSRGTGPISNQPQHFGDGTRLSIL.

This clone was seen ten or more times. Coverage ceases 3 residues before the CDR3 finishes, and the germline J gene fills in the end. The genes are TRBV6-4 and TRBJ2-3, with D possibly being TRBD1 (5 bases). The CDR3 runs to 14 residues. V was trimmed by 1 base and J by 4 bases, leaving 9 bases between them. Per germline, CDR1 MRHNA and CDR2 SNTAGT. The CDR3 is CASSDYKGADTQYF. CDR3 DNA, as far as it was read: TGTGCCAGCAGTGACTATAAAGGGGCAGATACG.

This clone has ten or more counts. CDR3 sequence: CSAPGLAGASTDTQYF. CDR3 DNA, as far as it was read: TGCAGTGCTCCCGGACTAGCGGGGGCGAGCACAGATACG. The chain combines TRBV20-1 with TRBJ2-3, with 13 bases fitting TRBD2. The observed sequence ends 3 residues before the CDR3 terminus, with the missing tail filled in from the germline J gene. Germline V gives CDR1 DFQATT, CDR2 SNEGSKA (reference sequence). CDR3 size: 16 residues. V was clipped by 5 bases and J by 0 bases; unmatched bases: 5.

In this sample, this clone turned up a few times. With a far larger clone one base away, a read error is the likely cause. The covered CDR3 bases are TGTGCCTGGAGTAGGTACGAG. It yields the protein CAWSRYE. The complete CDR3 sequence is CAWSRYELFF. V gene TRBV30 combines with J gene TRBJ2-2, with unresolved D. The read terminates 3 residues before the CDR3 end, so the remaining end is supplied by the germline J gene. The CDR3 totals 10 residues. Germline CDR1 and CDR2: GTSNPN and SVGIG (reference sequence).

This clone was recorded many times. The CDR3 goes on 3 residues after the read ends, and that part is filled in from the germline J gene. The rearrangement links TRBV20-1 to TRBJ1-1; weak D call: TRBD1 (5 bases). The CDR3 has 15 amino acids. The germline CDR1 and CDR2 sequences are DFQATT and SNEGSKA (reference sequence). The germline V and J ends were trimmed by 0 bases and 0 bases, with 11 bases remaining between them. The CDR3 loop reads CSARDRRGLNTEAFF. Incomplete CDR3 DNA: TGCAGTGCTAGAGATCGGAGGGGCCTGAACACTGAA.

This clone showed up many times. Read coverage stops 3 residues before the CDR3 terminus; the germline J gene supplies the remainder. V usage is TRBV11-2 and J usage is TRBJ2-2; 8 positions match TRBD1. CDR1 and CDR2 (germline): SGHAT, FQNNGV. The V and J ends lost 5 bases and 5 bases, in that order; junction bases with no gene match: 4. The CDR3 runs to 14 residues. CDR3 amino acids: CASSLDRETGELFF. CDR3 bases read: TGTGCCAGCAGCCTGGACAGGGAAACCGGGGAG.

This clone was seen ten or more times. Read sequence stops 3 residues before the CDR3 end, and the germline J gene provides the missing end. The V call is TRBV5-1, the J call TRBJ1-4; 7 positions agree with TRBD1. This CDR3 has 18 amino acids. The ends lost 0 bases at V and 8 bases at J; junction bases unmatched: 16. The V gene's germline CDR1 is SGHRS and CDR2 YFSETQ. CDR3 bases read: TGCGCCAGCAGCTTGGCCCCTCATAACAGTATCAGGGGGGAAAAA. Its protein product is CASSLAPHNSIRGEK. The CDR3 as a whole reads CASSLAPHNSIRGEKLFF.

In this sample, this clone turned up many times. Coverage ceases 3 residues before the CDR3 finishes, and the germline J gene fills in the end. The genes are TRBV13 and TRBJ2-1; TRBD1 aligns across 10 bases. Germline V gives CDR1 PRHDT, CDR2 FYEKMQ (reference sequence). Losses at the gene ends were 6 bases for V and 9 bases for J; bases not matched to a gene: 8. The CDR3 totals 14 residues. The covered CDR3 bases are TGTGCCAGCAGATGGGGCGGACAGGGGGGTGAG. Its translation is CASRWGGQGGE. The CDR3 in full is CASRWGGQGGEQFF.

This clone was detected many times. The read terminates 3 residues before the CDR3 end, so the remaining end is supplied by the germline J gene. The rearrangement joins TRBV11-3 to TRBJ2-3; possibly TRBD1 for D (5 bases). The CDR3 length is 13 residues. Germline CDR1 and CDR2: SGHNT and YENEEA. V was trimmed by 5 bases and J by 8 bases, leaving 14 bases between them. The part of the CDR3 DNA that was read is TGTGCCAGCAGCAAAGATCTAGGGGTTACG. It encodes CASSKDLGVT. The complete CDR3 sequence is CASSKDLGVTQYF.

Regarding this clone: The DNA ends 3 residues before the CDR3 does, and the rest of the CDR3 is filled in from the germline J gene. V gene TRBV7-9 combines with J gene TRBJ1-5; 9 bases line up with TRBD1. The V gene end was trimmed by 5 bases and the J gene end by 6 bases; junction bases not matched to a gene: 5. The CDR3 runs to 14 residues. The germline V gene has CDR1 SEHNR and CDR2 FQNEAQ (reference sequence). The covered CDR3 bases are TGTGCCAGCAGCCGACAGGGGGGAAGTCAGCCC. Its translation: CASSRQGGSQP. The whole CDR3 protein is CASSRQGGSQPQHF. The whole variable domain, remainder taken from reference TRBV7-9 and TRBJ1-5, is DTGVSQNPRHKITKRGQNVTFRCDPISEHNRLYWYRQTLGQGPEFLTYFQNEAQLEKSRLLSDRFSAERPKGSFSTLEIQRTEQGDSAMYLCASSRQGGSQPQHFGDGTRLSIL.

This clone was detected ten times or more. CDR3 residues: CASSLLRGAETQYF. Incomplete CDR3 DNA: TGTGCCAGCAGCTTATTGAGGGGAGCGGAGACC. V usage is TRBV7-8 and J usage is TRBJ2-5, with D perhaps TRBD1 or TRBD2 (5 bases each). The read stops 3 residues short of the end of the CDR3; the missing end is completed from the germline J gene. Germline V gene data show CDR1 as SGHVS and CDR2 as FQNEAQ. V lost 2 bases and J lost 5, with 12 bases in between. The CDR3 contains 14 residues.

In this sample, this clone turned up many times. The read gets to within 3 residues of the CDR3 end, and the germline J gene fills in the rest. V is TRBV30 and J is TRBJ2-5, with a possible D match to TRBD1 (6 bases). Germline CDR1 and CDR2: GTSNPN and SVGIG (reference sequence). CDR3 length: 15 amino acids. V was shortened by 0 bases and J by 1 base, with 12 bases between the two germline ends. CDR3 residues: CAWSVSGQPQETQYF. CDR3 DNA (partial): TGTGCCTGGAGTGTATCCGGACAGCCCCAAGAGACC. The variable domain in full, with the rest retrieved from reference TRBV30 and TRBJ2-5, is SQTIHQWPATLVQPVGSPLSLECTVEGTSNPNLYWYRQAAGRGLQLLFYSVGIGQISSEVPQNLSASRPQDRQFILSSKKLLLSDSGFYLCAWSVSGQPQETQYFGPGTRLLVL.